Below are 28 T cell receptor beta chains sequenced from a single sample in a study of T cell repertoires in cytomegalovirus infection. A single record per CDR3 protein comes from TCRdb applying MiXCR to the reads. The table records roughly 310,000 distinct CDR3 sequences, about 27% of them present only once. These TCRs' antigens remain unknown. The sequenced sample was cultured PBMCs, obtained from culture after CMV antigen stimulation. These receptors were obtained from a human donor in good health (CMV status not recorded). Some clones in this sample may be carry-over from other donors' samples.

This chain uses TRBV28 with TRBJ1-4; 9 nucleotides align to TRBD1. The CDR3 loop spans 15 amino acids. V shed 3 bases, J shed 7 bases, and the junction held 6 bases outside the gene matches. Germline CDR1 reads MDHEN; CDR2 reads SYDVKM. The CDR3 DNA sequence: TGTGCCAGCAGTTTCGCGGGACAGGGCACTGAAAAACTGTTTTTT. This encodes CASSFAGQGTEKLFF.

This clonotype occurred many times. The V gene is TRBV7-3, the J gene TRBJ1-1, with D unresolved. The germline V gene has CDR1 SGHTA and CDR2 FQGTGA. V shed 6 bases and J shed 3 bases, with 14 bases lying between them. The CDR3 has 14 residues. The CDR3 sequence: CASRRTHGDTEAFF. In nucleotides, the CDR3 is TGTGCCAGCAGACGAACTCATGGGGACACTGAAGCTTTCTTT.

The chain couples TRBV11-2 to TRBJ2-2; TRBD2 agrees at 14 bases. The V and J ends lost 3 bases and 4 bases, in that order; junction bases with no gene match: 19. The CDR3 contains 22 residues. Germline lookup yields CDR1 SGHAT and CDR2 FQNNGV. The CDR3, as DNA: TGTGCCAGCAGCTTGGGTGGACTAGCGGGGGGCCTGGGTAAAGGGGTCACCGGGGAGCTGTTTTTT. This sequence encodes CASSLGGLAGGLGKGVTGELFF.

This clonotype has just one count. The genes are TRBV6-6 and TRBJ2-7; either TRBD1 or TRBD2 may supply D (5 bases each). Between the trimmed V and J ends, which lost 0 bases and 0 bases, there was a span of 9 bases. Germline V gives CDR1 MNHNY, CDR2 SVGAGI (reference sequence). The CDR3 contains 15 residues. CDR3 DNA: TGTGCCAGCAGTTACTCTGACGGGGCCTCCTACGAGCAGTACTTC. This gives the protein CASSYSDGASYEQYF.

This chain uses TRBV6-1 with TRBJ1-2; D is unresolved. The germline gives CDR1 MNHNS, CDR2 SASEGT. V lost 2 bases and J lost 0, with 10 bases in between. CDR3 length: 15 amino acids. The CDR3 sequence: CASSEKPDPNYGYTF. DNA of the CDR3: TGTGCCAGCAGTGAAAAACCAGATCCTAACTATGGCTACACCTTC.

This clonotype appeared a few times. The gene calls are TRBV4-2 and TRBJ2-7, with TRBD1 identical over 7 bases. CDR3 size: 13 residues. From germline, CDR1 is LGHNA and CDR2 YNFKEQ. Trimming removed 5 bases from V and 7 bases from J; junction bases left unmatched: 8. The CDR3 spells CASSSHRGIEQYF. CDR3 bases: TGTGCCAGCAGCAGTCACAGGGGTATTGAGCAGTACTTC.

The chain combines TRBV2 with TRBJ1-2; D might be TRBD1 (5 bases). V lost 5 bases to trimming and J lost 7 bases, with 17 bases between them. CDR1 is SNHLY, CDR2 FYNNEI, per germline. The CDR3 covers 14 residues. CDR3 in DNA: TGTGCCAGCAGTAGGGGCCTCCCAACGGGTGGCTACACCTTC. Translating it yields CASSRGLPTGGYTF.

The V gene is TRBV15, the J gene TRBJ1-1, with D perhaps matching TRBD1 (6 bases). The CDR3 length is 18 residues. The germline V gene has CDR1 LNHNV and CDR2 YYDKDF (reference sequence). V gave up 1 base and J gave up 5 bases, with 23 bases separating them. In nucleotides, the CDR3 is TGTGCCACCAGCAGAGGAATAGAGAGCTCGGGGGCGAGTACTGAAGCTTTCTTT. Translating gives CATSRGIESSGASTEAFF.

This clonotype was found a few times. In nucleotides, the CDR3 is TGTGCCACCTTGACTAGCGGGGGGACTTTCTCCTACAATGAGCAGTTCTTC. Its protein is CATLTSGGTFSYNEQFF. The chain has TRBV10-3 and TRBJ2-1; the match to TRBD2 covers 13 bases. In germline, CDR1 is ENHRY, CDR2 SYGVKD. V lost 10 bases and J lost 0; bases outside the gene matches: 9. The CDR3 consists of 17 residues.

This clonotype was recorded a few times. The conserved closing phenylalanine or tryptophan is absent in this CDR3, likely reflecting a read error. Because the CDR3's place on the DNA is in doubt, the DNA is left out and the CDR3 is given as listed by TCRdb. V is TRBV6-2 or TRBV6-3 and J is TRBJ2-7; the table gives TRBD1 as D, unverified against the DNA. The CDR3 length equals 12 residues, ends included. Germline V gene sequence: CDR1 MNHEY, CDR2 SVGEGT. The CDR3 here is CASSYPSDRVDI.

The chain links TRBV7-9 to TRBJ1-3; D not resolved. CDR3 size: 14 residues. Germline CDR1 SEHNR, CDR2 FQNEAQ (reference sequence). Deletions cut 1 base from V and 4 bases from J, with 8 bases between. CDR3 region: CASSLDGFGNTIYF. The CDR3 DNA is TGTGCCAGCAGCTTAGATGGGTTCGGAAACACCATATATTTT.

This clonotype was detected a few times. This sequence joins TRBV5-4 and TRBJ2-7, with D tentatively TRBD1 or TRBD2 (5 bases each). The CDR3 consists of 15 residues. Germline V CDR1 and CDR2: SGHNT, YYREEE (reference sequence). The V end was cut by 4 bases, the J end by 4 bases, with 18 bases between. CDR3 bases: TGTGCCAGCAGCCTGGGGACCAGCCTTTCTTACGAGCAGTACTTC. It codes for CASSLGTSLSYEQYF.

V usage is TRBV30 and J usage is TRBJ2-1; D call uncertain. V gave up 0 bases and J gave up 0 bases, with 9 bases separating them. Germline CDR1 GTSNPN, CDR2 SVGIG (reference sequence). CDR3 length: 15 amino acids. The DNA for the CDR3 is TGTGCCTGGAGTGTAATGCAGAGCTCCTACAATGAGCAGTTCTTC. It encodes CAWSVMQSSYNEQFF.

In nucleotides, the CDR3 is TGTGCCAGCAGTCAAATCGGGCAGGGGGAGCTGTTTTTT. Its protein is CASSQIGQGELFF. This chain links TRBV6-4 with TRBJ2-2; D unresolved. This CDR3 comprises 13 residues. Trimming took 5 bases from V and 8 from J, leaving 12 bases between them. The germline V gene has CDR1 MRHNA and CDR2 SNTAGT.

This clonotype was observed a handful of times. The chain joins TRBV6-1 to TRBJ1-3; 8 bases are a match to TRBD1. In germline, CDR1 is MNHNS, CDR2 SASEGT. Losses at the gene ends were 6 bases for V and 5 bases for J; bases not matched to a gene: 6. There are 14 residues in the CDR3. CDR3: CASRPGQARNTIYF. CDR3 nucleotide sequence: TGTGCCAGCAGACCGGGACAGGCAAGAAACACCATATATTTT.

The chain joins TRBV6-6 to TRBJ1-5; a possible D gene is TRBD1 (5 bases). This CDR3 is 15 amino acids long. V lost 0 bases and J lost 1, with 7 bases in between. In germline, CDR1 is MNHNY, CDR2 SVGAGI (reference sequence). The CDR3 reads CASSYSGASNQPQHF. CDR3 DNA sequence: TGTGCCAGCAGTTACTCAGGGGCAAGCAATCAGCCCCAGCATTTT.

The CDR3 sequence: CASSPQGKGNQPQHF. The CDR3 DNA is TGTGCCAGTAGTCCTCAGGGTAAGGGCAATCAGCCCCAGCATTTT. V is TRBV19 and J is TRBJ1-5, with TRBD1 as a possible D gene (5 bases). V lost 5 bases and J 2 bases, leaving 13 bases between the germline ends. Looked up from germline, CDR1 is LNHDA and CDR2 is SQIVND (reference sequence). CDR3 length: 15 amino acids. The variable domain in full, with the rest retrieved from reference TRBV19 and TRBJ1-5, is DGGITQSPKYLFRKEGQNVTLSCEQNLNHDAMYWYRQDPGQGLRLIYYSQIVNDFQKGDIAEGYSVSREKKESFPLTVTSAQKNPTAFYLCASSPQGKGNQPQHFGDGTRLSIL.

This clonotype has just a few counts. This chain joins TRBV20-1 and TRBJ2-5; D might be TRBD2 (7 bases). V dropped 6 bases and J dropped 10 bases, with 24 bases sitting between them. In germline, CDR1 is DFQATT, CDR2 SNEGSKA (reference sequence). The CDR3 contains 14 residues. The CDR3 coding sequence is TGCAGTGCGAATCCCCAGGGTAGGGGGGGGGTCCAGTACTTC. It translates to CSANPQGRGGVQYF.

The chain employs TRBV20-1 and TRBJ1-1, with unresolved D. CDR1 is DFQATT, CDR2 SNEGSKA, per germline (reference sequence). The CDR3 covers 13 residues. V gave up 0 bases and J gave up 4 bases, with 9 bases separating them. The CDR3 reads CSARDRPTTEAFF. The CDR3, as DNA: TGCAGTGCTAGAGATCGCCCCACCACTGAAGCTTTCTTT.

This clonotype was counted a few times. V gene TRBV7-3 combines with J gene TRBJ2-1, with no clear D. Germline V gene lookup returns CDR1 SGHTA and CDR2 FQGTGA. This CDR3 is built from 13 residues. Trimming removed 2 bases from V and 9 bases from J, with 11 bases in between. The CDR3 is CASSLDAWGEQFF. DNA of the CDR3: TGTGCCAGCAGCTTAGATGCATGGGGTGAGCAGTTCTTC.

This clonotype was detected only a few times. This chain links TRBV6-8 with TRBJ1-5; D possibly corresponds to TRBD1 (5 bases). Between the trimmed V and J ends, which lost 4 bases and 9 bases, there was a span of 16 bases. The CDR3 has 14 amino acids. Germline CDR1 MNHGY, CDR2 SAAAGT. The CDR3 reads CASSLRAGLGPQHF. The CDR3 region has the DNA TGTGCCAGCAGTTTGCGCGCAGGGCTCGGGCCCCAGCATTTT.

The chain is built from TRBV7-2 and TRBJ1-5; D uncertain. The CDR3 spans 13 residues. V was pared by 2 bases and J by 6 bases, with 8 bases between. Germline CDR1 SGHTA, CDR2 FQGNSA. The CDR3 DNA is TGTGCCAGCAGCTTATCTTGGTTTCAGCCCCAGCATTTT. Amino acids: CASSLSWFQPQHF.

Ten or more counts support this clonotype. At one boundary the junction diverges from the germline segment, which might be a read error. This chain joins TRBV7-2 and TRBJ2-3, with a tentative D call TRBD1 (6 bases). Germline lookup yields CDR1 SGHTA and CDR2 FQGNSA. CDR3 size: 14 residues. CDR3 residues: CASSVASGADTQYF. The CDR3 region has the DNA TGTGCCAGCAGCGTAGCTTCAGGGGCAGATACGCAGTATTTT.

This clonotype was seen a handful of times. V gene TRBV12-3 or TRBV12-4 combines with J gene TRBJ1-1; D gene unclear. CDR3 length equals 15 residues. V dropped 8 bases and J dropped 3 bases, with 19 bases sitting between them. CDR3 sequence: CASVAGNLRDTEAFF. In nucleotides, the CDR3 is TGTGCCAGCGTCGCTGGGAATTTGAGGGACACTGAAGCTTTCTTT.

The chain has TRBV11-2 and TRBJ1-1, with D unclear. Between the trimmed V and J ends, which lost 6 bases and 7 bases, there was a span of 18 bases. From germline, CDR1 is SGHAT and CDR2 FQNNGV. CDR3 length: 14 residues. The CDR3 DNA reads as TGTGCCAGCAGGCCCCTGGGCAGGACGGTTGAAGCTTTCTTT. Encoded protein: CASRPLGRTVEAFF.

This rearrangement joins TRBV2 to TRBJ1-6; no clear D gene. This CDR3 contains 13 residues. CDR1 SNHLY and CDR2 FYNNEI come from the germline V gene. Trimming removed 1 base at V and 7 bases at J, with 5 bases between. CDR3 region: CASSEEVNSPLHF. The DNA for the CDR3 is TGTGCCAGCAGTGAAGAGGTGAATTCACCCCTCCACTTT.

This clonotype was observed a handful of times. The CDR3 spells CASSTMSGDQPQHF. CDR3 sequence (DNA): TGTGCCAGCAGTACGATGTCAGGGGATCAGCCCCAGCATTTT. This sequence joins TRBV28 and TRBJ1-5; tentative D call: TRBD1 (6 bases). Trimming took 5 bases from V and 5 from J, leaving 13 bases between them. Germline assignment: CDR1 MDHEN and CDR2 SYDVKM. The CDR3 loop spans 14 amino acids.

This clonotype was recorded a few times. The chain couples TRBV18 to TRBJ1-1; D gene unclear. Germline loops: CDR1 KGHSH, CDR2 LQKENI. Trimming removed 2 bases at V and 1 base at J, with 8 bases between. CDR3 length: 14 amino acids. CDR3: CASSPAEANTEAFF. CDR3 sequence (DNA): TGTGCCAGCTCACCAGCGGAGGCGAACACTGAAGCTTTCTTT.